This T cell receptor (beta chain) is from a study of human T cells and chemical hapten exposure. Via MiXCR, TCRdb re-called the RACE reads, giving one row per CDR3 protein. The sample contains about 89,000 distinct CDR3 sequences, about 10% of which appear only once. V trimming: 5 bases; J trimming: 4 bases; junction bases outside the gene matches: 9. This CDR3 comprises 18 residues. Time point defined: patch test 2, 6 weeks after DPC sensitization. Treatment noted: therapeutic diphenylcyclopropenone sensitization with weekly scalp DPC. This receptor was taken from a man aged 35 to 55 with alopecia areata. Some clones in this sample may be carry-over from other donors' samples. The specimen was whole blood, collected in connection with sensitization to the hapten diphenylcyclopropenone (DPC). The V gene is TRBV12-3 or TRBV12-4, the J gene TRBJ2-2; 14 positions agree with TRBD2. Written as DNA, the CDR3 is TGTGCCAGCAGTCAGCAGATAGGACTAGCGGGAGGCACCGGGGAGCTGTTTTTT. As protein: CASSQQIGLAGGTGELFF.